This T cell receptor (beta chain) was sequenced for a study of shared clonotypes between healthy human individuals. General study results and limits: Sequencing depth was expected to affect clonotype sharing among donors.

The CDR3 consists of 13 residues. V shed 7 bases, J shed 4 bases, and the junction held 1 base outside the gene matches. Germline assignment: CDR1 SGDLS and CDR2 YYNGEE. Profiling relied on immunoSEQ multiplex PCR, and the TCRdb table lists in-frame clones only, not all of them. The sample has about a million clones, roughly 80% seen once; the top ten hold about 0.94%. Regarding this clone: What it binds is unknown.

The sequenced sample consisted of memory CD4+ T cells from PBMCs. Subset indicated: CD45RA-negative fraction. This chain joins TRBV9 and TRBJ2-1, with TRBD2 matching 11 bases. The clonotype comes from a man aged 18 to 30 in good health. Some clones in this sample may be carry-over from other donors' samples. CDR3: CASGTSGYNEQFF. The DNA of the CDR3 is TGTGCCAGCGGGACTAGCGGTTACAATGAGCAGTTCTTC.